Listed here are 21 T cell receptor beta chains from one sample, sequenced in a study of cytomegalovirus exposure and HLA in healthy donors. The PCR made use of 60 Vbeta and 13 Jbeta primers. Measured with immunoSEQ multiplex PCR; TCRdb has only the in-frame clones, and not every one. The data show some 98,000 clones, around 80% seen once. The sequenced sample consisted of PBMCs. These receptors originate from a man aged 40-49 years in good health and CMV-seronegative.

A few counts support this clone. V is TRBV2 and J is TRBJ1-1; D perhaps matches TRBD1 (5 bases). Germline V gene sequence: CDR1 SNHLY, CDR2 FYNNEI. The ends were cut back, 6 bases at V and 2 bases at J, with 13 bases in the middle. CDR3 size: 14 residues. This CDR3 is CASSKETGNTEAFF. The CDR3 DNA reads as TGTGCCAGCAGCAAGGAAACAGGTAACACTGAAGCTTTCTTT.

The rearrangement links TRBV7-9 to TRBJ2-5, with 10 bases matching TRBD1. This CDR3 spans 17 amino acids. The germline V gene encodes CDR1 SEHNR and CDR2 FQNEAQ (reference sequence). The V gene end was trimmed by 5 bases and the J gene end by 5 bases; junction bases not matched to a gene: 14. The CDR3 sequence is CASSTTGTGDPRETQYF. Here the CDR3 DNA reads TGTGCCAGCAGCACCACCGGGACAGGGGACCCTCGGGAGACCCAGTACTTC.

This clone was detected only a few times. The rearrangement uses TRBV2 and TRBJ1-5; the match to TRBD1 covers 7 bases. CDR3 length equals 14 residues. The germline CDR1 and CDR2 sequences are SNHLY and FYNNEI. J gave up 5 bases and V 6 bases, and 7 bases lay outside the gene matches. The CDR3 coding sequence is TGTGCCAGCAGACCTTTCAGGGGGGATCAGCCCCAGCATTTT. Translating it yields CASRPFRGDQPQHF.

The V and J genes are TRBV6-1 and TRBJ2-7, with D possibly being TRBD2 (5 bases). The V end was cut by 5 bases, the J end by 4 bases, with 15 bases between. The CDR3 spans 14 residues. CDR1 is MNHNS, CDR2 SASEGT, per germline. CDR3 nucleotides: TGTGCCAGCAGTATGGAGAGGGTAGGATACGAGCAGTACTTC. Translated: CASSMERVGYEQYF.

V is TRBV6-1 and J is TRBJ2-3; D not certain. Germline CDR1 reads MNHNS; CDR2 reads SASEGT. The CDR3 extends over 14 amino acids. V was trimmed by 2 bases and J by 8 bases, leaving 14 bases between them. CDR3 DNA: TGTGCCAGCAGTGAATCGAGTTTTCTGGTTACGCAGTATTTT. Residues: CASSESSFLVTQYF.

The rearrangement links TRBV5-1 to TRBJ1-1; TRBD1 might be the D (5 bases). Trimming shortened V by 4 bases and J by 1 base, and 11 bases separated the two germline ends. The germline CDR1 and CDR2 sequences are SGHRS and YFSETQ. This CDR3 spans 14 amino acids. CDR3 sequence (DNA): TGCGCCAGCAGCGAACAGGAGAAGAACACTGAAGCTTTCTTT. Protein product: CASSEQEKNTEAFF.

The CDR3 is CASSLGDRENQPQHF. For the CDR3, the DNA is TGTGCCAGCAGCTTAGGGGACAGGGAAAATCAGCCCCAGCATTTT. The chain is built from TRBV7-6 and TRBJ1-5; TRBD1 matches at 9 bases. Germline values: CDR1 SGHVS, CDR2 FNYEAQ. CDR3 size: 15 residues. The V gene end was trimmed by 1 base and the J gene end by 4 bases; junction bases not matched to a gene: 2.

The gene calls are TRBV19 and TRBJ1-1; tentatively, D is TRBD1 (6 bases). V shed 9 bases and J shed 6 bases, with 14 bases lying between them. The CDR3 covers 12 residues. Per the germline V gene, CDR1 is LNHDA and CDR2 is SQIVND (reference sequence). Here the CDR3 DNA reads TGTGCCAGCCAAACAGGGTACGCTGAAGCTTTCTTT. This translates into CASQTGYAEAFF.

This chain links TRBV6-1 with TRBJ2-3; D is perhaps TRBD1 (8 bases). CDR3 size: 19 residues. Per the germline V gene, CDR1 is MNHNS and CDR2 is SASEGT. Trimming removed 2 bases at V and 3 bases at J, with 24 bases between. CDR3: CASSEWRGTGGGGTDTQYF. The CDR3 region has the DNA TGTGCCAGCAGTGAATGGAGGGGGACAGGTGGGGGGGGGACAGATACGCAGTATTTT.

The chain carries TRBV27 and TRBJ2-2; 8 bases fit TRBD2. The junction had 11 bases not matched to a gene; V was cut back by 4 bases and J by 4 bases. CDR1 MNHEY and CDR2 SMNVEV come from the germline V gene (reference sequence). The CDR3 spans 17 residues. The CDR3 loop is CASSSIRRGEVTGELFF. The CDR3 DNA sequence: TGTGCCAGCAGTTCCATAAGGCGGGGGGAGGTCACCGGGGAGCTGTTTTTT.

A single count supports this clone. Here the CDR3 DNA reads TGTGCCAGCAGCTTAGGGCTGGACATTAGGCACACCATATATTTT. It specifies CASSLGLDIRHTIYF. The chain has TRBV11-2 and TRBJ1-3; TRBD1 might be the D (5 bases). The germline V gene encodes CDR1 SGHAT and CDR2 FQNNGV. CDR3 size: 15 residues. The ends were cut back, 1 base at V and 8 bases at J, with 15 bases in the middle.

The genes are TRBV9 and TRBJ2-5; D is unclear. Germline-derived CDR1 and CDR2 are SGDLS and YYNGEE. The CDR3 is made up of 13 amino acids. V shed 0 bases and J shed 1 base, with 4 bases lying between them. The CDR3 coding sequence is TGTGCCAGCAGCGTAGGGGCCCAAGAGACCCAGTACTTC. This encodes CASSVGAQETQYF.

The rearrangement uses TRBV4-1 and TRBJ2-1, with D possibly being TRBD2 (5 bases). CDR1 MGHRA and CDR2 YSYEKL come from the germline V gene. This CDR3 is built from 16 residues. The germline V and J ends were trimmed by 0 bases and 3 bases, with 12 bases remaining between them. CDR3 DNA sequence: TGCGCCAGCAGCCAAGATGTTCCGGGGAGCTACAATGAGCAGTTCTTC. This gives the protein CASSQDVPGSYNEQFF.

Notes on this clone: A read error may account for a junction end that differs from germline. Within the sample, other DNA sequences also encode this same CDR3. The chain employs TRBV4-1 and TRBJ2-3; 8 positions agree with TRBD2. Germline V gene data show CDR1 as MGHRA and CDR2 as YSYEKL. This CDR3 has 15 amino acids. The CDR3 spells CASSLSGASTDTQYF. The CDR3 DNA reads TGCGCCAGCAGCCTTAGCGGGGCTAGCACGGATACGCAGTATTTT.

The CDR3 coding sequence is TGCGCCAGCAGCTTGGCGGACAGGGGGGCCTACAATGAGCAGTTCTTC. It is translated as CASSLADRGAYNEQFF. V usage is TRBV5-1 and J usage is TRBJ2-1; TRBD1 matches 10 bases. Looked up from germline, CDR1 is SGHRS and CDR2 is YFSETQ. Trimming removed 0 bases from V and 2 bases from J; junction bases left unmatched: 2. This CDR3 is built from 16 residues.

The gene calls are TRBV7-9 and TRBJ2-5; D remains unclear. Germline V gene sequence: CDR1 SEHNR, CDR2 FQNEAQ (reference sequence). The CDR3 is made up of 15 amino acids. The V and J ends lost 1 base and 3 bases respectively, with 12 bases between them. The CDR3 coding sequence is TGTGCCAGCAGCTTAGGATTGCAAGAGAAAGAGACCCAGTACTTC. It translates to CASSLGLQEKETQYF.

This sequence joins TRBV10-3 and TRBJ2-3, with 10 bases fitting TRBD2. CDR1 is ENHRY and CDR2 is SYGVKD in the germline V gene. The CDR3 spans 13 residues. After removal of 10 bases from V and 3 bases from J, the junction contained 4 bases not matched to a gene. CDR3 amino acids: CATSGGGTDTQYF. CDR3 DNA sequence: TGTGCCACAAGCGGGGGGGGGACAGATACGCAGTATTTT.

The V gene is TRBV5-4, the J gene TRBJ1-5; D remains ambiguous. Trimming pared 2 bases from V and 4 bases from J, leaving 4 bases between. Germline CDR1 SGHNT, CDR2 YYREEE (reference sequence). This CDR3 is 12 amino acids long. CDR3 DNA sequence: TGTGCCAGCAGCTTCCAGAATCAGCCCCAGCATTTT. Its translation is CASSFQNQPQHF.

CDR3 DNA sequence: TGCGCCAGCAGCCAAGTATTGGGGGACAACGAGCAGTACTTC. Translation: CASSQVLGDNEQYF. The V call is TRBV4-1, the J call TRBJ2-7; D might be TRBD1 (6 bases). Trimming took off 1 base at V and 5 bases at J, with 12 bases between the two ends. Germline CDR1 and CDR2: MGHRA and YSYEKL. The CDR3 sequence is 14 residues long.

This chain uses TRBV7-2 with TRBJ1-5; no firm D call. Trimming stripped 0 bases from V and 4 bases from J, with 4 bases between. The CDR3 sequence is 13 residues long. Looked up from germline, CDR1 is SGHTA and CDR2 is FQGNSA. The CDR3 coding sequence is TGTGCCAGCAGCTTAGCACAGAATCAGCCCCAGCATTTT. Translation: CASSLAQNQPQHF. Looking up the rest from reference TRBV7-2 and TRBJ1-5 gives the full variable domain: GAGVSQSPSNKVTEKGKDVELRCDPISGHTALYWYRQSLGQGLEFLIYFQGNSAPDKSGLPSDRFSAERTGGSVSTLTIQRTQQEDSAVYLCASSLAQNQPQHFGDGTRLSIL.

This sequence joins TRBV19 and TRBJ2-7; D is perhaps TRBD2 (5 bases). This CDR3 is built from 13 residues. Trimming stripped 4 bases from V and 4 bases from J, with 11 bases between. Per germline, CDR1 LNHDA and CDR2 SQIVND (reference sequence). The CDR3 nucleotides read TGTGCCAGTAGTACCGGCCCGGGGTACGAGCAGTACTTC. It translates to CASSTGPGYEQYF.